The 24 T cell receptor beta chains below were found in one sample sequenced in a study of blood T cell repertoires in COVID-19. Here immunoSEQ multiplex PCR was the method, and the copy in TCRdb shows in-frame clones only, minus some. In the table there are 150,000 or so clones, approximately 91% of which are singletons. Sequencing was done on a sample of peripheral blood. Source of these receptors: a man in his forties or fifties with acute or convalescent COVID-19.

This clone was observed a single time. In DNA form, the CDR3 reads TGTGCCAGCAGATCCGGACAGCTGAAAAGCACAGATACGCAGTATTTT. Amino acid sequence: CASRSGQLKSTDTQYF. V is TRBV11-2 and J is TRBJ2-3, with TRBD1 as a possible D gene (6 bases). The CDR3 runs 16 residues. The germline V and J ends were trimmed by 6 bases and 0 bases, with 16 bases remaining between them. Germline CDR1 is SGHAT and CDR2 is FQNNGV. The full variable domain, in which reference TRBV11-2 and TRBJ2-3 provide the parts outside the CDR3, is EAGVAQSPRYKIIEKRQSVAFWCNPISGHATLYWYQQILGQGPKLLIQFQNNGVVDDSQLPKDRFSAERLKGVDSTLKIQPAKLEDSAVYLCASRSGQLKSTDTQYFGPGTRLTVL.

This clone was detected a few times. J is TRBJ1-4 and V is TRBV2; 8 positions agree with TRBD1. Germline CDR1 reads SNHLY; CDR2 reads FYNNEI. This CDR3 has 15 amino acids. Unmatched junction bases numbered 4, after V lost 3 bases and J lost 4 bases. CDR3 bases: TGTGCCAGCAGTGACAGGGGGCAGGGTAATGAAAAACTGTTTTTT. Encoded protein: CASSDRGQGNEKLFF.

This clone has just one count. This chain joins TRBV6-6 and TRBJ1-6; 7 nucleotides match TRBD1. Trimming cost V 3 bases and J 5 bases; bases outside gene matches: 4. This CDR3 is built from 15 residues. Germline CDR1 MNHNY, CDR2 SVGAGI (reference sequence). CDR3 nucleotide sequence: TGTGCCAGCAGTTATGGGACAGCTAATAATTCACCCCTCCACTTT. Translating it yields CASSYGTANNSPLHF.

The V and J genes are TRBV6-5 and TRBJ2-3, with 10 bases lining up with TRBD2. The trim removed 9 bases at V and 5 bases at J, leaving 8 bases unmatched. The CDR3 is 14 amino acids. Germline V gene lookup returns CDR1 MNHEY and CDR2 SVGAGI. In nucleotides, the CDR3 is TGTGCCAGTTCAACTAGCGGGACTTTAGATACGCAGTATTTT. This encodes CASSTSGTLDTQYF.

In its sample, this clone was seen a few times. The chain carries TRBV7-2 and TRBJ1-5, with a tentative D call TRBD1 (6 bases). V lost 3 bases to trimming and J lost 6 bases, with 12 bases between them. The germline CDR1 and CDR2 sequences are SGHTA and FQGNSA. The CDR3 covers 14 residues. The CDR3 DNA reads TGTGCCAGCAGCTTTAAAGGGGGTGGTCAGCCCCAGCATTTT. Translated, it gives CASSFKGGGQPQHF.

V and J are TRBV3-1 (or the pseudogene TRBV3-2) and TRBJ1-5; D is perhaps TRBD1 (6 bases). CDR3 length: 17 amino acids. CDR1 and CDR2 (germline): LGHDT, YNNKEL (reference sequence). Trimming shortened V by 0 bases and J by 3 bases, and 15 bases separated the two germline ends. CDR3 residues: CASSQDPGGGSNQPQHF. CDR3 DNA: TGTGCCAGCAGCCAAGATCCCGGGGGGGGCTCCAATCAGCCCCAGCATTTT.

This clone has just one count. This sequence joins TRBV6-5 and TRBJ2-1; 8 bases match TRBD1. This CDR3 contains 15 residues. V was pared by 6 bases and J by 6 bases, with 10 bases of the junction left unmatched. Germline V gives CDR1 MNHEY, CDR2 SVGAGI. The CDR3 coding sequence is TGTGCCAGCAGCCCCGGGACAGGAGGTGGCAATGAGCAGTTCTTC. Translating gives CASSPGTGGGNEQFF.

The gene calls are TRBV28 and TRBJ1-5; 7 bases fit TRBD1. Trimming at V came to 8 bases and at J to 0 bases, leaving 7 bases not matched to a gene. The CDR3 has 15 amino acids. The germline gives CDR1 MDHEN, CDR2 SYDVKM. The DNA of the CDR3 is TGTGCCAGCCTAGGCGGGACAGTTAGCAATCAGCCCCAGCATTTT. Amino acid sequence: CASLGGTVSNQPQHF. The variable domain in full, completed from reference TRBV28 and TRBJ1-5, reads DVKVTQSSRYLVKRTGEKVFLECVQDMDHENMFWYRQDPGLGLRLIYFSYDVKMKEKGDIPEGYSVSREKKERFSLILESASTNQTSMYLCASLGGTVSNQPQHFGDGTRLSIL.

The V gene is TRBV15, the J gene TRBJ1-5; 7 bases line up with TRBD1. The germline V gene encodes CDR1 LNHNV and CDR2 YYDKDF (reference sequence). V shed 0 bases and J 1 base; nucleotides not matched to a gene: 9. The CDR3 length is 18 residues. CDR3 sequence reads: CATSRDGKGAASNQPQHF. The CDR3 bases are TGTGCCACCAGCAGAGATGGAAAGGGGGCGGCGAGCAATCAGCCCCAGCATTTT.

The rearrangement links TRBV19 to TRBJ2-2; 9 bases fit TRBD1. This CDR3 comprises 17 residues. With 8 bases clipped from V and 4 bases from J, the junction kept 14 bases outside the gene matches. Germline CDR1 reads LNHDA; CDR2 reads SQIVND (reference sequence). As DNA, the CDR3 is TGTGCCAGTGCTAAAGGGACCGGACAGGGGAGCACCGGGGAGCTGTTTTTT. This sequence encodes CASAKGTGQGSTGELFF.

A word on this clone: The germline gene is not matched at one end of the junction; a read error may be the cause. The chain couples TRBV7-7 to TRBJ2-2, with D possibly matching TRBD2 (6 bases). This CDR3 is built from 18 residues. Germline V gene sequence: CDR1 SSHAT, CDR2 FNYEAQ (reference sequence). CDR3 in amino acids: CASSPGLSPTSYTGELFF. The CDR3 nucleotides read TGTGCTAGCAGCCCGGGACTCTCACCCACATCATACACCGGGGAGCTGTTTTTT.

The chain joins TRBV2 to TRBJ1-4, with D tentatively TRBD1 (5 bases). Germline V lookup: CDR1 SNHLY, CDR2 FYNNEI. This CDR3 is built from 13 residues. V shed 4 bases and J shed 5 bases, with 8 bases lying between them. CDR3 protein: CASSGDLNEKLFF. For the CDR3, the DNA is TGTGCCAGCAGTGGGGACTTAAATGAAAAACTGTTTTTT.

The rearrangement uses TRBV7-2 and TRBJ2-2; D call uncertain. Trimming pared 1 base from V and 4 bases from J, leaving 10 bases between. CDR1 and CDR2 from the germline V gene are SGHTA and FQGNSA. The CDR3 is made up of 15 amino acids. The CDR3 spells CASSLGTSGTGELFF. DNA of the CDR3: TGTGCCAGCAGCTTAGGAACCTCCGGCACCGGGGAGCTGTTTTTT.

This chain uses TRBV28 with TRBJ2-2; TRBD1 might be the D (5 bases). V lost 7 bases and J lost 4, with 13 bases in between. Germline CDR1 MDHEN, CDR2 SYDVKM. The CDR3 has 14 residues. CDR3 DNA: TGTGCCAGCACCTCCCGCCAGGGCACCGGGGAGCTGTTTTTT. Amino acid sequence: CASTSRQGTGELFF.

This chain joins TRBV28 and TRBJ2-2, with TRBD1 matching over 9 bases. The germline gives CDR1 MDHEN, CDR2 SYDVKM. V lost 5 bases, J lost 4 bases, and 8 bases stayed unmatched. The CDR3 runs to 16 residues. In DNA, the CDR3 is TGTGCCAGCAGTCGGTCCGGGACAGGGTCCACCGGGGAGCTGTTTTTT. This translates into CASSRSGTGSTGELFF.

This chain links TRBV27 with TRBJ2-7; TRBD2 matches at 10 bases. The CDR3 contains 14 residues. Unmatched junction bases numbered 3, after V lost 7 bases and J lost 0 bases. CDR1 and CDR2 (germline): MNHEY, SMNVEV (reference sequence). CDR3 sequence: CASKPSGSSYEQYF. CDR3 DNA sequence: TGTGCCAGCAAGCCTAGCGGGAGCTCCTACGAGCAGTACTTC.

This CDR3 reads CASSYSPTGGTDTQYF. CDR3 in DNA: TGTGCCAGCAGTTACTCCCCGACAGGGGGCACAGATACGCAGTATTTT. The J gene is TRBJ2-3, the V gene TRBV6-5, with 8 bases that match TRBD1. The CDR3 covers 16 residues. Per germline, CDR1 MNHEY and CDR2 SVGAGI. The J segment lost 1 base and the V segment lost 0 bases, leaving 3 bases of the junction unmatched.

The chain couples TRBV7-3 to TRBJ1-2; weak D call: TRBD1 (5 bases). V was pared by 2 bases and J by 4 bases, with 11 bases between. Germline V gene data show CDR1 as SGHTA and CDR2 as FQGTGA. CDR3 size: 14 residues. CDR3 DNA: TGTGCCAGCAGCTTAGGGGGGATGGGCTATGGCTACACCTTC. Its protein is CASSLGGMGYGYTF. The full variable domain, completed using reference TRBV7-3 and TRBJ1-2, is GAGVSQTPSNKVTEKGKYVELRCDPISGHTALYWYRQSLGQGPEFLIYFQGTGAADDSGLPNDRFFAVRPEGSVSTLKIQRTERGDSAVYLCASSLGGMGYGYTFGSGTRLTVV.

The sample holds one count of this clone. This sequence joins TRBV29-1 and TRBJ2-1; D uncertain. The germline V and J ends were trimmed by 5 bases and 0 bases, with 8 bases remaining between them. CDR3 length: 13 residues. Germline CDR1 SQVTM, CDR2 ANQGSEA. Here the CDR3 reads CSVRSLSYNEQFF. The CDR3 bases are TGCAGCGTTCGGAGCCTCTCCTACAATGAGCAGTTCTTC.

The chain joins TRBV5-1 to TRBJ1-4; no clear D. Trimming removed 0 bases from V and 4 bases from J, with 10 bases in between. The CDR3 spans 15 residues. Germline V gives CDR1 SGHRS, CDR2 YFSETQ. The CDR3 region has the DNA TGCGCCAGCAGCTTGGGGCAGGCTCTTAATGAAAAACTGTTTTTT. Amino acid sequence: CASSLGQALNEKLFF.

For the CDR3, the DNA is TGTGCCATCAGGGTCCTGGGGGAGGGCCATTGGACCGGGGAGCTGTTTTTT. Its protein is CAIRVLGEGHWTGELFF. The genes are TRBV10-3 and TRBJ2-2; 7 nucleotides line up with TRBD2. V shed 6 bases, J shed 5 bases, and the junction held 15 bases outside the gene matches. This CDR3 is built from 17 residues. Germline-derived CDR1 and CDR2 are ENHRY and SYGVKD.

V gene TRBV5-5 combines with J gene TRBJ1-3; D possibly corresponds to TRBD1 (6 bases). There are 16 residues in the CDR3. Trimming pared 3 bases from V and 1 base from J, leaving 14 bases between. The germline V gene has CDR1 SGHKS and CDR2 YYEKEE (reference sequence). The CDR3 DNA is TGTGCCAGCAGCTCGGGCCCAGGGGCTTCTGGAAACACCATATATTTT. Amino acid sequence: CASSSGPGASGNTIYF.

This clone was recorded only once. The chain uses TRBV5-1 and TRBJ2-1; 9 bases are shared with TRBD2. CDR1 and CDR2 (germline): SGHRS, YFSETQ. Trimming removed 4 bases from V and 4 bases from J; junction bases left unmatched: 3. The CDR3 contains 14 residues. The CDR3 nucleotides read TGCGCCAGCAGCCGGACTAGCGATTACAATGAGCAGTTCTTC. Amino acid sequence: CASSRTSDYNEQFF.

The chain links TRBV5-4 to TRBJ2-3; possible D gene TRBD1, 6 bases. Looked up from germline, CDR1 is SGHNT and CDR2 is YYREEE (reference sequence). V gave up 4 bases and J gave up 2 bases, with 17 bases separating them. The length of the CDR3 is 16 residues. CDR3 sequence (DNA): TGTGCCAGCAGCCCTGGTTGGGGGACACTCACAGATACGCAGTATTTT. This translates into CASSPGWGTLTDTQYF.